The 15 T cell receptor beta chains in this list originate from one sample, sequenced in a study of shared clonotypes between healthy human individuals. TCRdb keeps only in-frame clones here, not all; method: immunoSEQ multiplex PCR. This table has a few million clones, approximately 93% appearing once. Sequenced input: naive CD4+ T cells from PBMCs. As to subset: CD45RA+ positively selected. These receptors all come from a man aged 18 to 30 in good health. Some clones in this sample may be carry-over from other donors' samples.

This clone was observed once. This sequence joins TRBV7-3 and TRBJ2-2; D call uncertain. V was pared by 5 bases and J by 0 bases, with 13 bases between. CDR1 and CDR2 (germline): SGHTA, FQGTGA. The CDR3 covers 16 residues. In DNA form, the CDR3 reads TGTGCCAGCAGCCCCGGTCGGCTAGCGAACACCGGGGAGCTGTTTTTT. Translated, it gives CASSPGRLANTGELFF.

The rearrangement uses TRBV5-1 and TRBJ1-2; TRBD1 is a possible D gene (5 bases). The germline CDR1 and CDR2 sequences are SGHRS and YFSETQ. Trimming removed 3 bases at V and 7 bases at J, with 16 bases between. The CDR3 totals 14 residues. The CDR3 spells CASSSFGQGGGYTF. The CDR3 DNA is TGCGCCAGCAGCTCCTTCGGCCAGGGTGGTGGCTACACCTTC.

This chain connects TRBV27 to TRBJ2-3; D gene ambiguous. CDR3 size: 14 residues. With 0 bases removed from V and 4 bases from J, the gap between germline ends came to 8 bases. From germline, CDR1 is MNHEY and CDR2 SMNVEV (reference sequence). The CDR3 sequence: CASSLSLVADTQYF. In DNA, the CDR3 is TGTGCCAGCAGTTTATCTTTAGTAGCAGATACGCAGTATTTT.

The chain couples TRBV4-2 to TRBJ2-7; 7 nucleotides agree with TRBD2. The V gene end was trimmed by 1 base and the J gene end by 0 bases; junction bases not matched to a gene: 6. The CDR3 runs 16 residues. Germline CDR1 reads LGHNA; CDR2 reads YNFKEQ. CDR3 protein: CASSQALGGSSYEQYF. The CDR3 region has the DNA TGTGCCAGCAGCCAAGCCCTTGGCGGGAGCTCCTACGAGCAGTACTTC.

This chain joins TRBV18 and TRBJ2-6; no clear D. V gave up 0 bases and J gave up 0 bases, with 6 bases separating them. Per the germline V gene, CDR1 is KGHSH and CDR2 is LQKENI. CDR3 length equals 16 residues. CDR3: CASSPPWLSGANVLTF. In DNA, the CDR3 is TGTGCCAGCTCACCACCGTGGCTCTCTGGGGCCAACGTCCTGACTTTC.

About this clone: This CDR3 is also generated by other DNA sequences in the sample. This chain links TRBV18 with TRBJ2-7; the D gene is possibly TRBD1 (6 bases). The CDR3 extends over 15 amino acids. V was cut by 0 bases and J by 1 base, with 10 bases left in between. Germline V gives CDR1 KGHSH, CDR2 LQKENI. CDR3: CASSPPGRGSYEQYF. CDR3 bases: TGTGCCAGCTCACCACCGGGCAGGGGTTCCTACGAGCAGTACTTC.

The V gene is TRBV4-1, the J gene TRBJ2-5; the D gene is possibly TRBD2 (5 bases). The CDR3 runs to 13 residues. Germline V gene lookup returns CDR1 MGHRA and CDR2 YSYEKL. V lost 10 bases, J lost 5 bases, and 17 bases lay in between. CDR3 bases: TGCGCCATCGCGAAGCGGCACGCGGAGACCCAGTACTTC. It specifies CAIAKRHAETQYF.

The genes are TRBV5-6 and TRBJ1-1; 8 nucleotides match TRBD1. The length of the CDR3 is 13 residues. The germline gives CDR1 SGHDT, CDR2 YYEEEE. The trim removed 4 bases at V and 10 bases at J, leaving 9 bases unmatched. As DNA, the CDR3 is TGTGCCAGCAGCCGCGGGACAGGTGGAGGAGCTTTCTTT. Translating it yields CASSRGTGGGAFF.

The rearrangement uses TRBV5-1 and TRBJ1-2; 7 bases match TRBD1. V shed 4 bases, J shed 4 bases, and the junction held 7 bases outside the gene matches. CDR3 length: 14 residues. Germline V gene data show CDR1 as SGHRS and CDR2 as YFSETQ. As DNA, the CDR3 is TGCGCCAGCAGCAGGATGGGACAGCTCTATGGCTACACCTTC. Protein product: CASSRMGQLYGYTF.

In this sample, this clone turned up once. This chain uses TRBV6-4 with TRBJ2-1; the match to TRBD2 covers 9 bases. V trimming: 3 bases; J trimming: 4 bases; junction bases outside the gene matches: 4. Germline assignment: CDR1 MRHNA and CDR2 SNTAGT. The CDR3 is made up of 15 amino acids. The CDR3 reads CASSEGGRAYNEQFF. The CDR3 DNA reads TGTGCCAGCAGTGAAGGCGGGAGGGCTTACAATGAGCAGTTCTTC.

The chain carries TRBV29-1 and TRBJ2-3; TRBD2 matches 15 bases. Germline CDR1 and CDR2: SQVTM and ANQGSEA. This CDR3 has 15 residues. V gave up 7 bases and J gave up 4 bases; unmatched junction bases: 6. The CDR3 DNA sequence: TGCAGCGCCAAAGGACTAGCGGGAGGGGCAGATACGCAGTATTTT. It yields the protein CSAKGLAGGADTQYF.

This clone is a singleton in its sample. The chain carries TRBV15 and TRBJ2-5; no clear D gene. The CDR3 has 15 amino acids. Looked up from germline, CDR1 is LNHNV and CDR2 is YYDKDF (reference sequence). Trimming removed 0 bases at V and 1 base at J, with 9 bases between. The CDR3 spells CATSRDLSPQETQYF. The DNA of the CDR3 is TGTGCCACCAGCAGAGATCTGTCTCCCCAAGAGACCCAGTACTTC.

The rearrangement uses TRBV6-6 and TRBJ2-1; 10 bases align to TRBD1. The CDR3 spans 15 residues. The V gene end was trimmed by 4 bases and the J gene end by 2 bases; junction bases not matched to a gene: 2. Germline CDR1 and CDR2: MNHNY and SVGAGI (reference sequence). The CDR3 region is CASSSTGGTYNEQFF. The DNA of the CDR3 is TGTGCCAGCAGTTCGACAGGGGGCACCTACAATGAGCAGTTCTTC.

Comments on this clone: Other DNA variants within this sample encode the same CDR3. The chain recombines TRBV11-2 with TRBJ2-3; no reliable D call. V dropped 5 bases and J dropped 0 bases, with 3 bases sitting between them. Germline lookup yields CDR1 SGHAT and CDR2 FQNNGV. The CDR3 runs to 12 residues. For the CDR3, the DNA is TGTGCCAGCAGCCCCAGCACAGATACGCAGTATTTT. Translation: CASSPSTDTQYF.

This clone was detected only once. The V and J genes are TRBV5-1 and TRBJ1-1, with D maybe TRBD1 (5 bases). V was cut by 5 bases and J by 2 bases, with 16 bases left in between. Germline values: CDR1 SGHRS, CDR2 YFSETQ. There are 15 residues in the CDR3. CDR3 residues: CASRPLAGANTEAFF. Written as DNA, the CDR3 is TGCGCCAGCAGACCCCTCGCCGGGGCAAACACTGAAGCTTTCTTT.